This is a list of T cell receptor beta chains from one sample in a study of CD8+CD57+ T cells in acquired aplastic anemia. Via MiXCR, TCRdb re-called the reads, giving one row per CDR3 protein. The table shows fewer than 85,000 distinct CDR3 sequences, with 70% occurring only once. The sample consisted of sorted CD4+, CD8+, or CD8+CD57+ T cells (not recorded which) from PBMCs. The source is a human donor with aplastic anemia. CDR3s include the opening cysteine and the closing phenylalanine or tryptophan. The D gene is left open where the match is weak. Rows give clone size only sometimes, using once, few, many, or a class for an expanded clone.

D	V	J	size	CDR3	DNA
.	TRBV9	TRBJ2-7	.	CASSVDGYEQYF	TGTGCCAGCAGCGTAGACGGGTACGAGCAGTACTTC
.	TRBV2	TRBJ1-1	.	CASTSNTGATEAFF	TGTGCCAGCACCTCTAATACGGGCGCCACTGAAGCTTTCTTT
.	TRBV9	TRBJ1-6	.	CASSPGNSPLHF	TGTGCCAGCAGCCCTGGGAATTCACCCCTCCACTTT
TRBD1	TRBV7-9	TRBJ2-2	.	CASSWGQGSGELFF	TGTGCCAGCAGCTGGGGACAGGGGTCCGGGGAGCTGTTTTTT
.	TRBV15	TRBJ2-3	few	CATSSPTSSTDTQYF	TGTGCCACCAGCAGCCCTACTTCTAGCACAGATACGCAGTATTTT
TRBD2	TRBV7-2	TRBJ2-2	.	CASSILSGVLFF	TGTGCCAGCAGCATTCTAAGCGGGGTGCTGTTTTTT
.	TRBV12-3/TRBV12-4	TRBJ1-2	.	CATSKSGEMRHTF	TGTGCCACTAGCAAGAGCGGCGAGATGAGGCACACCTTC
TRBD1	TRBV11-2	TRBJ1-4	.	CASSPRTGANEKLFF	TGTGCCAGCAGCCCGAGGACAGGGGCAAATGAAAAACTGTTTTTT
TRBD1	TRBV2	TRBJ1-6	few	CASSADRDNSPLHF	TGTGCCAGCAGCGCGGACAGGGACAATTCACCCCTCCACTTT
.	TRBV29-1	TRBJ2-1	.	CSVGGVLSYNEQFF	TGCAGCGTTGGCGGGGTGCTCTCCTACAATGAGCAGTTCTTC
.	TRBV7-9	TRBJ2-7	once	CASSGWGAYEQYF	TGTGCCAGCAGCGGCTGGGGAGCGTACGAGCAGTACTTC
.	TRBV7-2	TRBJ2-1	.	CASSLVLGEQFF	TGTGCCAGCAGCTTAGTCCTGGGAGAGCAGTTCTTC
.	TRBV10-3	TRBJ2-3	.	CAISGPGQQYF	TGTGCCATCAGTGGACCGGGACAGCAGTATTTT
TRBD1	TRBV28	TRBJ2-7	few	CASSRTGNPYEQYF	TGTGCCAGCAGTCGGACAGGGAACCCCTACGAGCAGTACTTC
TRBD1	TRBV12-3/TRBV12-4	TRBJ1-2	.	CASSNDRQGDYGYTF	TGTGCCAGCAGTAATGACAGACAGGGAGACTATGGCTACACCTTC
.	TRBV10-3	TRBJ2-7	once	CAISATEGPYEQYF	TGTGCCATCAGTGCAACGGAGGGCCCCTACGAGCAGTACTTC
.	TRBV5-5	TRBJ2-7	few	CASSSQLGGMTYEQYF	TGTGCCAGCAGCTCACAGTTAGGGGGGATGACCTACGAGCAGTACTTC
.	TRBV9	TRBJ1-4	.	CASSPEATNEKLFF	TGTGCCAGCAGCCCCGAGGCAACTAATGAAAAACTGTTTTTT
TRBD2	TRBV6-1	TRBJ2-1	.	CASTPSGLGNNEQFF	TGTGCCAGCACCCCGTCGGGACTAGGTAACAATGAGCAGTTCTTC
TRBD2	TRBV15	TRBJ2-7	.	CATSEDPGGGSLSYEQYF	TGTGCCACCAGCGAAGATCCGGGAGGGGGATCCCTCTCCTACGAGCAGTACTTC
.	TRBV29-1	TRBJ2-7	.	CSVSVHRGGEQYF	TGCAGCGTTTCTGTTCACAGGGGAGGCGAGCAGTACTTC
TRBD1	TRBV29-1	TRBJ2-7	.	CSVDLGGTGDEQYF	TGCAGCGTTGACCTAGGAGGGACAGGGGACGAGCAGTACTTC
TRBD1	TRBV2	TRBJ2-5	.	CASSLDRGRLETQYF	TGTGCCAGCAGTCTAGACAGGGGGAGGCTGGAGACCCAGTACTTC
TRBD1	TRBV5-1	TRBJ2-7	many	CASSPGQGAHEQYF	TGCGCCAGCAGCCCGGGACAGGGGGCACACGAGCAGTACTTC
.	TRBV13	TRBJ2-1	.	CASSYALPPAVF	TGTGCCAGCAGTTATGCCCTACCCCCAGCGGTCTTC
TRBD1	TRBV2	TRBJ2-7	.	CASGSQGDRAPYEQYF	TGTGCCAGCGGCTCTCAAGGGGACAGGGCGCCTTACGAGCAGTACTTC
TRBD2	TRBV6-5	TRBJ2-7	.	CASSYLPGLAYEQYF	TGTGCCAGCAGTTACTTGCCGGGACTAGCTTACGAGCAGTACTTC
TRBD1	TRBV20-1	TRBJ2-7	.	CSPFGGQGHEQYF	TGCAGCCCCTTCGGGGGACAGGGGCACGAGCAGTACTTC
TRBD2	TRBV5-6	TRBJ2-5	.	CASSPSGGANQETQYF	TGTGCCAGCAGCCCAAGCGGGGGGGCAAACCAAGAGACCCAGTACTTC
.	TRBV7-9	TRBJ2-5	once	CASRPQGLGETQYF	TGTGCCAGCAGGCCTCAGGGGTTGGGGGAGACCCAGTACTTC
.	TRBV19	TRBJ2-7	few	CASSGTYSYEQYF	TGTGCCAGTAGTGGGACATACTCCTACGAGCAGTACTTC
TRBD2	TRBV7-9	TRBJ2-7	many	CASGGDTYEQYF	TGTGCCAGCGGGGGGGATACCTACGAGCAGTACTTC
.	TRBV13	TRBJ2-7	.	CASSLGYRDYEQYF	TGTGCCAGCAGCTTAGGTTACAGAGACTACGAGCAGTACTTC
.	TRBV11-1	TRBJ2-1	once	CATDRDGNSYNEQFF	TGTGCCACCGACCGGGACGGCAACTCCTACAATGAGCAGTTCTTC
.	TRBV7-8	TRBJ2-7	many	CASSLVQGPSYEQYF	TGTGCCAGCAGCTTAGTGCAAGGACCATCCTACGAGCAGTACTTC
.	TRBV19	TRBJ2-1	.	CASSITGHSYNEQFF	TGTGCCAGTAGTATTACGGGACATTCCTACAATGAGCAGTTCTTC
.	TRBV5-6	TRBJ1-5	.	CASSLKGNSEHF	TGTGCCAGCAGCTTGAAAGGGAACTCCGAGCATTTT
.	TRBV10-2	TRBJ1-3	.	CASSPNPKSSGNTIYF	TGCGCCAGCAGTCCTAATCCAAAGAGCTCTGGAAACACCATATATTTT
.	TRBV10-3	TRBJ2-1	.	CAISELGIWFF	TGTGCCATCAGTGAACTGGGGATATGGTTCTTC
TRBD1	TRBV24-1	TRBJ2-1	.	CATSATGAFNEQFF	TGTGCCACCAGTGCGACAGGGGCGTTTAATGAGCAGTTCTTC
TRBD1	TRBV9	TRBJ2-3	many	CASSVVTGGDTQYF	TGTGCCAGCAGCGTAGTGACAGGGGGAGATACGCAGTATTTT
.	TRBV28	TRBJ1-1	.	CASSLKRWVNTEAFF	TGTGCCAGCAGTTTAAAGAGGTGGGTGAACACTGAAGCTTTCTTT
.	TRBV9	TRBJ2-7	.	CASSVGQDLYEQYF	TGTGCCAGCAGCGTAGGTCAGGACCTCTACGAGCAGTACTTC
.	TRBV14	TRBJ2-7	.	CASSPDTSYEQYF	TGTGCCAGCAGCCCGGACACCTCCTACGAGCAGTACTTC
.	TRBV15	TRBJ2-5	few	CATTRGGVETQYF	TGTGCCACCACACGGGGCGGTGTGGAGACCCAGTACTTC
.	TRBV15	TRBJ1-4	.	CATSRGGTTGDYEKLFF	TGTGCCACCAGCAGAGGTGGAACAACGGGGGATTATGAAAAACTGTTTTTT